The text below deals with one T cell receptor (beta chain). Its antigen is unknown. V shed 0 bases and J shed 7 bases, with 11 bases lying between them. Germline assignment: CDR1 SGHRS and CDR2 YFSETQ. The CDR3 covers 13 residues. TCRdb used MiXCR to reprocess the 5' RACE reads, holding one entry per CDR3 protein. Of roughly 6,600 distinct CDR3 sequences listed, more than 50% were seen once; the top ten hold approximately 4.1%. The study, taken as a whole, reports: The larger-cohort validation was restricted to a single TCR beta V-J rearrangement rather than whole repertoires. Tumor memory CD4+ T cell TCR gene usage was found to cluster with blood and lymph node memory CD4+ cells and with lymph node naive CD4+ cells.

This clonotype was obtained from a female donor with breast cancer. The chain is built from TRBV5-1 and TRBJ2-7; weak D call: TRBD1 (5 bases). Sequencing input: tumor-infiltrating memory CD4+ T cells sorted from the breast tumor. Subset here: memory CD4+ T cells, CD4+CD45RO+CD25-. As DNA, the CDR3 is TGCGCCAGCAGCTTGGCAGGGCTAGAAGAGCAGTACTTC. It yields the protein CASSLAGLEEQYF.